The 20 T cell receptor beta chains below come from one sample, sequenced in a study of cytomegalovirus exposure and HLA in healthy donors. The PCR ran on 60 Vbeta and 13 Jbeta primers. Produced via immunoSEQ multiplex PCR; TCRdb's table is partial and in-frame only. This sample has about 160,000 clones, with around 77% found just once. Material for sequencing was PBMCs. These receptor sequences come from a man in his fifties or sixties in good health and CMV-seropositive.

CDR3 sequence reads: CASSTGTGPGNTIYF. CDR3 nucleotide sequence: TGTGCCAGCAGCACCGGGACAGGACCTGGAAACACCATATATTTT. V usage is TRBV2 and J usage is TRBJ1-3, with TRBD1 matching over 8 bases. This CDR3 is 15 amino acids long. V gave up 6 bases and J gave up 2 bases; unmatched junction bases: 6. Per the germline V gene, CDR1 is SNHLY and CDR2 is FYNNEI.

The chain has TRBV27 and TRBJ1-2; the D gene is possibly TRBD1 (5 bases). V lost 2 bases and J lost 5, with 18 bases in between. CDR3 length: 16 amino acids. The germline gives CDR1 MNHEY, CDR2 SMNVEV (reference sequence). The CDR3 DNA sequence: TGTGCCAGCAGTTTAACCCTCCTGACAGCTTCTTATGGCTACACCTTC. This translates into CASSLTLLTASYGYTF.

The CDR3, as DNA: TGTGCCAGTAGTATAAATGGACAGGGTAAAGCGAATGAGCAGTTCTTC. This encodes CASSINGQGKANEQFF. The V gene is TRBV19, the J gene TRBJ2-1; the match to TRBD1 covers 8 bases. V lost 2 bases, J lost 7 bases, and 10 bases stayed unmatched. The CDR3 is made up of 16 amino acids. CDR1 is LNHDA, CDR2 SQIVND, per germline (reference sequence).

The CDR3 here is CASSYSERDTQYF. CDR3 DNA sequence: TGTGCCAGCAGTTACTCGGAGAGGGATACGCAGTATTTT. The V and J genes are TRBV6-6 and TRBJ2-3; D remains ambiguous. The CDR3 sequence is 13 residues long. Trimming took 0 bases from V and 6 from J, leaving 7 bases between them. CDR1 is MNHNY, CDR2 SVGAGI, per germline (reference sequence).

This clone appeared a few times. A junction boundary mismatches the germline segment, possibly from a read error. This specimen includes other DNA sequences encoding the same CDR3. The chain is built from TRBV5-4 and TRBJ1-1; D remains ambiguous. The germline V gene encodes CDR1 SGHNT and CDR2 YYREEE (reference sequence). CDR3 size: 13 residues. The CDR3: CASSPNRNTEAFF. As DNA, the CDR3 is TGCGCCAGCAGCCCGAACAGAAACACTGAAGCTTTCTTT.

This clone has just a few counts. The chain is built from TRBV6-1 and TRBJ1-2; 9 positions match TRBD1. Germline V lookup: CDR1 MNHNS, CDR2 SASEGT. With V trimmed by 6 bases and J by 7 bases, 6 bases remained unmatched. The CDR3 contains 13 residues. In DNA, the CDR3 is TGTGCCAGCAGAGACCGGACAGGGGCTGGCTACACCTTC. Translating it yields CASRDRTGAGYTF.

Notes on this clone: Relative to the germline gene, one junction end is altered; a read error may explain this. The chain recombines TRBV4-3 with TRBJ2-7; the match to TRBD1 covers 8 bases. Germline assignment: CDR1 LGHNA and CDR2 YSLEER. The CDR3 contains 16 residues. CDR3 in DNA: TGCGCCAGCGGCCAAGATCGACAGGGGTTACATTACGAGCAGTACTTC. This encodes CASGQDRQGLHYEQYF.

This chain connects TRBV7-8 to TRBJ2-7; D not certain. CDR3 size: 15 residues. V lost 4 bases and J lost 2, with 15 bases in between. Germline V gives CDR1 SGHVS, CDR2 FQNEAQ. The CDR3 region has the DNA TGTGCCAGCAGCTCTGACATTCGAGTTACCTACGAGCAGTACTTC. Translated: CASSSDIRVTYEQYF.

The chain joins TRBV19 to TRBJ2-1; 7 bases match TRBD1. The junction had 9 bases not matched to a gene; V was cut back by 4 bases and J by 9 bases. The CDR3 contains 14 residues. Germline loops: CDR1 LNHDA, CDR2 SQIVND (reference sequence). The CDR3 DNA follows: TGTGCCAGTAGTAAGGGACAGAAGATTGGTGAGCAGTTCTTC. This gives the protein CASSKGQKIGEQFF.

In its sample, this clone was seen a few times. V and J are TRBV6-5 and TRBJ1-1; 10 nucleotides line up with TRBD1. With 0 bases clipped from V and 1 base from J, the junction kept 2 bases outside the gene matches. The CDR3 is made up of 16 amino acids. The germline V gene has CDR1 MNHEY and CDR2 SVGAGI. The CDR3 sequence: CASSYSTGGGNTEAFF. The CDR3 coding sequence is TGTGCCAGCAGTTACTCGACAGGGGGCGGGAACACTGAAGCTTTCTTT.

The chain recombines TRBV10-1 with TRBJ1-1, with TRBD1 as a possible D gene (6 bases). Germline V gene lookup returns CDR1 WNHNN and CDR2 SYGVQD (reference sequence). The germline V and J ends were trimmed by 3 bases and 4 bases, with 12 bases remaining between them. The CDR3 runs to 14 residues. CDR3 protein: CASSDNTGITEAFF. CDR3 nucleotides: TGCGCCAGCAGTGACAACACAGGGATCACTGAAGCTTTCTTT.

The chain has TRBV9 and TRBJ2-3; D not certain. The germline gives CDR1 SGDLS, CDR2 YYNGEE. Trimming took 0 bases from V and 0 from J, leaving 2 bases between them. The CDR3 runs to 13 residues. In DNA, the CDR3 is TGTGCCAGCAGCGTAGTAAGCACAGATACGCAGTATTTT. It yields the protein CASSVVSTDTQYF. Full variable domain (outside the CDR3, taken from reference TRBV9 and TRBJ2-3): DSGVTQTPKHLITATGQRVTLRCSPRSGDLSVYWYQQSLDQGLQFLIQYYNGEERAKGNILERFSAQQFPDLHSELNLSSLELGDSALYFCASSVVSTDTQYFGPGTRLTVL.

The J gene is TRBJ2-3, the V gene TRBV29-1, with TRBD1 matching 7 bases. The CDR3 length is 15 residues. The germline gives CDR1 SQVTM, CDR2 ANQGSEA. J was trimmed by 1 base and V by 7 bases; bases with no gene match: 11. The CDR3 protein is CSAEGRGIGTDTQYF. In DNA form, the CDR3 reads TGCAGCGCCGAGGGCAGGGGGATCGGCACAGATACGCAGTATTTT.

The chain employs TRBV4-2 and TRBJ1-1; no clear D gene. The CDR3 is made up of 15 amino acids. Per germline, CDR1 LGHNA and CDR2 YNFKEQ. Trimming removed 2 bases at V and 3 bases at J, with 13 bases between. CDR3 region: CASSQRRDSYTEAFF. CDR3 coding DNA: TGTGCCAGCAGCCAAAGGAGGGATTCGTACACTGAAGCTTTCTTT.

This clone has more than one count but fewer than ten. The chain combines TRBV6-1 with TRBJ2-7; maybe TRBD1 (5 bases). The V gene lost 4 bases and the J gene lost 3 bases, with 10 bases spanning the gap. The CDR3 has 13 amino acids. Germline CDR1 reads MNHNS; CDR2 reads SASEGT. The CDR3 DNA reads TGTGCCAGCAGTGTACAGGTTCTCTACGAGCAGTACTTC. Its translation: CASSVQVLYEQYF.

The chain combines TRBV4-2 with TRBJ1-1, with unresolved D. This CDR3 is 15 amino acids long. Germline values: CDR1 LGHNA, CDR2 YNFKEQ. V was clipped by 1 base and J by 0 bases, with 9 bases between them. CDR3 nucleotides: TGTGCCAGCAGCCAAGTGGCAGTTATGAACACTGAAGCTTTCTTT. It encodes CASSQVAVMNTEAFF.

V usage is TRBV5-1 and J usage is TRBJ2-1; TRBD1 aligns across 8 bases. CDR3 length: 14 residues. CDR1 and CDR2 from the germline V gene are SGHRS and YFSETQ. V trimming: 5 bases; J trimming: 12 bases; junction bases outside the gene matches: 13. In DNA, the CDR3 is TGCGCCAGCAGTCATGGACAGGGCCCACTTGGGCAGTTCTTC. Translating it yields CASSHGQGPLGQFF.

The chain couples TRBV27 to TRBJ1-6; D is uncertain. The germline CDR1 and CDR2 sequences are MNHEY and SMNVEV (reference sequence). This CDR3 region has 15 residues. V was shortened by 5 bases and J by 0 bases, with 8 bases between the two germline ends. CDR3 nucleotides: TGTGCCAGCAGTATATACAGCTCCTATAATTCACCCCTCCACTTT. Translation gives CASSIYSSYNSPLHF.

The chain couples TRBV11-1 to TRBJ1-1, with a weak D call TRBD1 (5 bases). This CDR3 contains 16 residues. CDR1 is SGHAT and CDR2 is FQDESV in the germline V gene (reference sequence). With 4 bases removed from V and 8 bases from J, the gap between germline ends came to 23 bases. Written as DNA, the CDR3 is TGTGCCAGCAGCTCCCTGCGCAGGGAGGAGATCGGGGAAGCTTTCTTT. It codes for CASSSLRREEIGEAFF.

V usage is TRBV6-5 and J usage is TRBJ2-7, with D unclear. Trimming cost V 1 base and J 5 bases, with 12 bases left between them. CDR1 is MNHEY and CDR2 is SVGAGI in the germline V gene. The CDR3 totals 14 residues. The CDR3 nucleotides read TGTGCCAGCAGTTACTTATCGAAACTGGACGAGCAGTACTTC. It translates to CASSYLSKLDEQYF.